This T cell receptor beta chain was retrieved from a study of CD8+ T cells in alopecia areata. Trimming stripped 0 bases from V and 6 bases from J, with 9 bases between. The CDR3 contains 13 residues. Germline V gene lookup returns CDR1 SGHRS and CDR2 YFSETQ. Treatment: oral pan-JAK inhibitor, 5-10 mg twice daily. Once RNA had been extracted, it was reverse transcribed into cDNA to act as the sequencing template. Sequenced by immunoSEQ multiplex PCR; TCRdb stores in-frame clones only, minus some. The table has around 150,000 clones, around 59% seen once. This clonotype was sampled from a human donor with alopecia areata. The source material was CD4+ T cells sorted from blood, sampled at week 24, from a patient treated with tofacitinib. The rearrangement links TRBV5-1 to TRBJ1-1, with unresolved D. In DNA, the CDR3 is TGCGCCAGCAGCTTGGTGAGAAGCGCTGAAGCTTTCTTT. Translation: CASSLVRSAEAFF.